What follows describes a single T cell receptor (beta chain). These data come from a study of stem cell transplantation in POMP-related autoinflammatory disease. V shed 0 bases and J 7 bases; nucleotides not matched to a gene: 5. The CDR3 is made up of 16 amino acids. Germline V gene data show CDR1 as LNHNV and CDR2 as YYDKDF (reference sequence). TCRdb's table, derived via immunoSEQ multiplex PCR, lists solely in-frame clones and lacks some. The table shows under 2,500 clones, with around 86% occurring only once. The TCR was taken from a human patient with POMP-related autoinflammation and immune dysregulation (PRAID). Some T cells may arise from the graft donor. Sequenced material: Tregs from PBMCs, taken after stem cell transplantation. This chain joins TRBV15 and TRBJ1-4, with 10 bases fitting TRBD1. In nucleotides, the CDR3 is TGTGCCACCAGCAGAGAAGAAGGGACAGGGGTTGAAAAACTGTTTTTT. Its protein is CATSREEGTGVEKLFF.